This T cell receptor (beta chain) was identified in a study of blood T cell repertoires in COVID-19. Across the study: Spain, Italy and the United States supplied samples that represented acute and convalescent COVID-19.

There are 14 residues in the CDR3. Germline lookup yields CDR1 WSHSY and CDR2 SAAADI. V lost 8 bases to trimming and J lost 6 bases, with 19 bases between them. Recovered Cohort 3 donors showed two negative PCRs, clearance, or symptom resolution. Authors' analysis steps: Reference gene primer amplification in the assay estimated nucleated cell counts. Clones were sequenced by immunoSEQ multiplex PCR, and TCRdb holds only the in-frame ones, with some missing. V, J and clone size reflect that table, while D and trimming were determined from the DNA. The table records 300,000 to 350,000 clones, approximately 90% of them present only once.

The origin of this receptor is a woman aged 18-29 years who had recovered from COVID-19. V usage is TRBV10-2 and J usage is TRBJ1-2, with a weak D call TRBD1 (6 bases). The source material was PBMCs or T cells enriched from blood (not recorded which). CDR3 DNA: TGCGCCAGCGGGGACCGTTTGGACAGTGATGGCTACACCTTC. Its translation: CASGDRLDSDGYTF.